The 16 T cell receptor beta chains below come from one sample, sequenced in a study of blood T cell repertoires in COVID-19. Assay used: immunoSEQ multiplex PCR; TCRdb lists only in-frame clones, some missing. The data show 150,000 to 250,000 clones, roughly 79% seen once. Material: peripheral blood. Receptors originate from a human donor with acute or convalescent COVID-19. The donor label of this sample is uncertain.

CDR3 nucleotides: TGTGCCAGCAGCAAAAGGGGCCGGTGGGGGGGAACGAGCACAGATACGCAGTATTTT. Translation gives CASSKRGRWGGTSTDTQYF. V gene TRBV21-1 combines with J gene TRBJ2-3; the DNA was not compared with TRBD2, the D call given in the table. TRBV21-1 has pseudogene status. CDR3 length equals 19 residues.

This clone has more than one count but fewer than ten. The chain links TRBV9 to TRBJ1-3, with D uncertain. This CDR3 region has 13 residues. V lost 0 bases, J lost 5 bases, and 6 bases lay in between. Germline lookup yields CDR1 SGDLS and CDR2 YYNGEE. The CDR3, as DNA: TGTGCCAGCAGCGTAGACGGTAGAAACACCATATATTTT. Residues: CASSVDGRNTIYF.

The sample holds one count of this clone. The V and J genes are TRBV5-8 and TRBJ1-4, with D perhaps matching TRBD1 (6 bases). The ends were cut back, 6 bases at V and 8 bases at J, with 14 bases in the middle. CDR1 SGHTS and CDR2 YDEGEE come from the germline V gene. The CDR3 contains 13 residues. For the CDR3, the DNA is TGTGCCAGCATGGACAGAAACTCCGAAAAACTGTTTTTT. Amino acid sequence: CASMDRNSEKLFF.

This clone showed up just once. J is TRBJ2-1 and V is TRBV7-9, with no clear D. The CDR3 is 14 amino acids. Trimming removed 5 bases at V and 4 bases at J, with 12 bases between. In germline, CDR1 is SEHNR, CDR2 FQNEAQ (reference sequence). The CDR3 reads CASSPRSLYNEQFF. CDR3 coding DNA: TGTGCCAGCAGCCCACGGTCGCTTTACAATGAGCAGTTCTTC.

This clone showed up just once. This sequence joins TRBV12-3 or TRBV12-4 and TRBJ2-2, with 7 bases fitting TRBD2. V was pared by 8 bases and J by 6 bases, with 6 bases of the junction left unmatched. CDR3 length equals 13 residues. The CDR3 loop is CASGGVLAGELFF. In DNA, the CDR3 is TGTGCCAGCGGGGGGGTATTGGCCGGGGAGCTGTTTTTT.

In its sample, this clone was seen once. V is TRBV7-2 and J is TRBJ1-4; 10 bases are shared with TRBD1. CDR3 length: 16 amino acids. V lost 1 base to trimming and J lost 4 bases; unmatched junction nucleotides: 3. Germline V lookup: CDR1 SGHTA, CDR2 FQGNSA. The CDR3 loop is CASSLGDRGINEKLFF. As DNA, the CDR3 is TGTGCCAGCAGCTTAGGGGACAGGGGAATTAATGAAAAACTGTTTTTT.

This chain links TRBV7-9 with TRBJ2-1, with 16 bases that match TRBD2. There are 16 residues in the CDR3. The V segment lost 4 bases and the J segment 7 bases; nucleotides outside the gene matches: 4. Germline CDR1 reads SEHNR; CDR2 reads FQNEAQ (reference sequence). This chain's CDR3 is CASSYEGLAGGNEQFF. The CDR3 DNA follows: TGTGCCAGCAGCTACGAGGGACTAGCGGGAGGGAATGAGCAGTTCTTC.

The gene calls are TRBV3-1 (or the pseudogene TRBV3-2) and TRBJ1-6, with TRBD1 matching 7 bases. Per germline, CDR1 LGHDT and CDR2 YNNKEL (reference sequence). The ends lost 1 base at V and 10 bases at J; junction bases unmatched: 7. The CDR3 spans 15 residues. The CDR3 sequence: CASSQVEGGRSPLHF. CDR3 nucleotide sequence: TGTGCCAGCAGCCAAGTCGAAGGGGGCCGGTCACCCCTCCACTTT.

This clone was counted a single time. This chain uses TRBV6-5 with TRBJ1-2; 9 bases match TRBD1. The length of the CDR3 is 14 residues. Trimming took 6 bases from V and 4 from J; bases not matched to a gene: 6. The V gene's germline CDR1 is MNHEY and CDR2 SVGAGI. CDR3 residues: CASSLGQGIYGYTF. In nucleotides, the CDR3 is TGTGCCAGCAGCCTCGGACAGGGGATCTATGGCTACACCTTC.

This chain connects TRBV6-5 to TRBJ1-1; D is perhaps TRBD1 (5 bases). The V end lost 6 bases, the J end lost 4 bases, and 15 bases lay between the germline ends. This CDR3 spans 14 amino acids. Per the germline V gene, CDR1 is MNHEY and CDR2 is SVGAGI. The CDR3 DNA is TGTGCCAGCAGACTTGGACGGGGGAGCACTGAAGCTTTCTTT. Its protein is CASRLGRGSTEAFF.

This rearrangement joins TRBV6-5 to TRBJ1-5; D might be TRBD1 (5 bases). The CDR3 has 14 amino acids. Germline-derived CDR1 and CDR2 are MNHEY and SVGAGI. Deletions cut 6 bases from V and 0 bases from J, with 9 bases between. The DNA for the CDR3 is TGTGCCAGCAGCTCAGGGTATAGCAATCAGCCCCAGCATTTT. Protein sequence: CASSSGYSNQPQHF.

The chain joins TRBV6-5 to TRBJ1-6, with TRBD1 matching 7 bases. V shed 5 bases, J shed 7 bases, and the junction held 8 bases outside the gene matches. CDR1 is MNHEY and CDR2 is SVGAGI in the germline V gene. CDR3 length: 15 residues. For the CDR3, the DNA is TGTGCCAGCAGTAACACGGGACAGCCGAATTCACCCCTCCACTTT. Its protein product is CASSNTGQPNSPLHF.

The genes are TRBV5-1 and TRBJ2-7; TRBD2 matches at 10 bases. The V segment lost 4 bases and the J segment 3 bases; nucleotides outside the gene matches: 7. This CDR3 is built from 15 residues. CDR1 and CDR2 (germline): SGHRS, YFSETQ. CDR3 protein: CASSPGGTSVYEQYF. CDR3 DNA: TGCGCCAGCAGCCCTGGGGGGACTAGCGTCTACGAGCAGTACTTC.

The rearrangement joins TRBV11-3 to TRBJ2-6; the match to TRBD1 covers 7 bases. Trimming removed 5 bases from V and 1 base from J; junction bases left unmatched: 2. The CDR3 sequence is 15 residues long. CDR1 is SGHNT and CDR2 is YENEEA in the germline V gene. The CDR3 region has the DNA TGTGCCAGCAGCGAGGGACAGTCTGGGGCCAACGTCCTGACTTTC. It yields the protein CASSEGQSGANVLTF.

This rearrangement joins TRBV27 to TRBJ1-5; 8 bases are a match to TRBD1. V shed 4 bases, J shed 7 bases, and the junction held 12 bases outside the gene matches. This CDR3 has 16 amino acids. From germline, CDR1 is MNHEY and CDR2 SMNVEV (reference sequence). The CDR3 region is CASSSFGQGGRQPQHF. The DNA for the CDR3 is TGTGCCAGCAGTTCTTTTGGACAGGGTGGAAGGCAGCCCCAGCATTTT.

This sequence joins TRBV7-2 and TRBJ2-1, with D maybe TRBD2 (5 bases). Trimming removed 4 bases at V and 3 bases at J, with 10 bases between. The CDR3 extends over 14 amino acids. Germline loops: CDR1 SGHTA, CDR2 FQGNSA. CDR3 in DNA: TGTGCCAGCAGCTCCCCGCGGGTCTACAATGAGCAGTTCTTC. Translating gives CASSSPRVYNEQFF. Complete variable domain (other parts from reference TRBV7-2 and TRBJ2-1): GAGVSQSPSNKVTEKGKDVELRCDPISGHTALYWYRQSLGQGLEFLIYFQGNSAPDKSGLPSDRFSAERTGGSVSTLTIQRTQQEDSAVYLCASSSPRVYNEQFFGPGTRLTVL.